One sample yielded the 12 T cell receptor beta chains listed below, sequenced in a study of blood T cell repertoires in COVID-19. Method: immunoSEQ multiplex PCR; TCRdb's copy keeps in-frame clones and lacks some. The sample records 110,000 to 150,000 clones, more than 75% being singletons. Material: peripheral blood. All receptors derive from a human donor in a cohort sampled during active COVID-19.

The V and J genes are TRBV7-3 and TRBJ2-1; no clear D gene. Per the germline V gene, CDR1 is SGHTA and CDR2 is FQGTGA. This CDR3 has 14 amino acids. V lost 5 bases to trimming and J lost 5 bases, with 13 bases between them. CDR3 sequence: CASSPWAGHNEQFF. Here the CDR3 DNA reads TGTGCCAGCAGCCCGTGGGCCGGTCACAATGAGCAGTTCTTC.

The rearrangement uses TRBV15 and TRBJ1-6; D is perhaps TRBD1 (6 bases). CDR3 length: 15 amino acids. Between the trimmed V and J ends, which lost 8 bases and 0 bases, there was a span of 11 bases. Germline V gives CDR1 LNHNV, CDR2 YYDKDF (reference sequence). This CDR3 is CATQGRNSYNSPLHF. DNA of the CDR3: TGTGCCACCCAGGGGAGAAACTCCTATAATTCACCCCTCCACTTT.

The chain uses TRBV27 and TRBJ2-7; D perhaps matches TRBD1 (6 bases). The CDR3 is 14 residues long. Germline V CDR1 and CDR2: MNHEY, SMNVEV (reference sequence). Trimming removed 2 bases from V and 5 bases from J, with 13 bases in between. The CDR3 loop reads CASSLVAGAHEQYF. The CDR3 DNA follows: TGTGCCAGCAGTTTAGTGGCAGGGGCGCACGAGCAGTACTTC.

This chain joins TRBV4-1 and TRBJ2-7; 11 bases match TRBD1. Germline CDR1 MGHRA, CDR2 YSYEKL. This CDR3 is 14 amino acids long. The J segment lost 5 bases and the V segment lost 4 bases, leaving 4 bases of the junction unmatched. The CDR3 reads CASSPGQGGDEQYF. The CDR3 bases are TGCGCCAGCAGCCCGGGACAGGGGGGCGACGAGCAGTACTTC.

V usage is TRBV2 and J usage is TRBJ1-6, with 10 bases lining up with TRBD1. The CDR3 is made up of 15 amino acids. Trimming cost V 7 bases and J 6 bases; bases outside gene matches: 6. Germline V gene data show CDR1 as SNHLY and CDR2 as FYNNEI. CDR3 region: CASIGTGVFNSPLHF. The CDR3 DNA is TGTGCCAGCATCGGGACAGGGGTGTTTAATTCACCCCTCCACTTT. Full variable domain (missing parts from reference TRBV2 and TRBJ1-6): EPEVTQTPSHQVTQMGQEVILRCVPISNHLYFYWYRQILGQKVEFLVSFYNNEISEKSEIFDDQFSVERPDGSNFTLKIRSTKLEDSAMYFCASIGTGVFNSPLHFGNGTRLTVT.

The V gene is TRBV14, the J gene TRBJ2-1; a weak D match, TRBD1 (6 bases). The ends were cut back, 4 bases at V and 10 bases at J, with 14 bases in the middle. The CDR3 runs to 13 residues. Germline lookup yields CDR1 SGHDN and CDR2 FVKESK. Written as DNA, the CDR3 is TGTGCCAGCAGCCTCTCAGGGGAGCCCGAGCAGTTCTTC. It encodes CASSLSGEPEQFF.

The chain combines TRBV6-6 with TRBJ2-6; possible D gene TRBD2, 5 bases. Trimming removed 3 bases from V and 0 bases from J, with 6 bases in between. Per germline, CDR1 MNHNY and CDR2 SVGAGI (reference sequence). The CDR3 runs to 15 residues. CDR3 amino acids: CASSYEGSGANVLTF. CDR3 DNA: TGTGCCAGCAGTTATGAGGGCTCTGGGGCCAACGTCCTGACTTTC.

This sequence joins TRBV10-2 and TRBJ2-1; D remains unclear. The CDR3 has 16 residues. V shed 4 bases and J shed 4 bases, with 17 bases lying between them. The germline V gene has CDR1 WSHSY and CDR2 SAAADI. Written as DNA, the CDR3 is TGCGCCAGCAGTGTCCAATCTAGTGCCCCGTACAATGAGCAGTTCTTC. This sequence encodes CASSVQSSAPYNEQFF.

The chain is built from TRBV2 and TRBJ2-3; no reliable D call. Germline lookup yields CDR1 SNHLY and CDR2 FYNNEI. This CDR3 is 13 amino acids long. With 7 bases removed from V and 4 bases from J, the gap between germline ends came to 12 bases. The CDR3 DNA sequence: TGTGCCAGCATTGGTAAGAGGCCAGATACGCAGTATTTT. This encodes CASIGKRPDTQYF.

The V gene is TRBV5-1, the J gene TRBJ2-3; 7 nucleotides match TRBD1. Germline V gene data show CDR1 as SGHRS and CDR2 as YFSETQ. V shed 2 bases and J 0 bases; nucleotides not matched to a gene: 6. The CDR3 is 16 residues long. CDR3 sequence (DNA): TGCGCCAGCAGCTTTCGAAAGGGGGCTAGCACAGATACGCAGTATTTT. Its protein product is CASSFRKGASTDTQYF.

The chain couples TRBV20-1 to TRBJ2-7, with 7 positions matching TRBD1. There are 14 residues in the CDR3. With V trimmed by 3 bases and J by 2 bases, 7 bases remained unmatched. Germline V lookup: CDR1 DFQATT, CDR2 SNEGSKA (reference sequence). CDR3 nucleotide sequence: TGCAGTGCTAGTCCCGATAGGGGGCCCTACGAGCAGTACTTC. Translated, it gives CSASPDRGPYEQYF.

The rearrangement links TRBV28 to TRBJ2-7; weak D call: TRBD2 (6 bases). V was pared by 5 bases and J by 3 bases, with 14 bases between. Germline assignment: CDR1 MDHEN and CDR2 SYDVKM. The CDR3 contains 14 residues. CDR3 coding DNA: TGTGCCAGCAGTCCGGGACGGACTAACTACGAGCAGTACTTC. This gives the protein CASSPGRTNYEQYF.